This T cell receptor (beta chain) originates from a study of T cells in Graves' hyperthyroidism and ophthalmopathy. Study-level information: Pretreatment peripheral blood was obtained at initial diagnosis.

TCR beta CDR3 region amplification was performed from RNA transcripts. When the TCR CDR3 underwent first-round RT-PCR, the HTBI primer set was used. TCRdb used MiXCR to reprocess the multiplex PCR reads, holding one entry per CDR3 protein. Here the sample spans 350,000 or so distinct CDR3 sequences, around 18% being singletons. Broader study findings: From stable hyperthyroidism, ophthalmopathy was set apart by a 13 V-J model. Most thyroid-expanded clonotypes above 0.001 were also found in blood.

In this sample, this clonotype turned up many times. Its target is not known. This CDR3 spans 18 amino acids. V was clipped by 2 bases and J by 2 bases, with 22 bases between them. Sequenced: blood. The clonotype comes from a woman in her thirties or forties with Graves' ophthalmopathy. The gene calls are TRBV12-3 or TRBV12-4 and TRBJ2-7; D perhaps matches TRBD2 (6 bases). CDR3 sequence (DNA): TGTGCCAGCAGTTTAAAGGACACTTGGGAGGCAGCAACCTACGAGCAGTACTTC. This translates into CASSLKDTWEAATYEQYF.